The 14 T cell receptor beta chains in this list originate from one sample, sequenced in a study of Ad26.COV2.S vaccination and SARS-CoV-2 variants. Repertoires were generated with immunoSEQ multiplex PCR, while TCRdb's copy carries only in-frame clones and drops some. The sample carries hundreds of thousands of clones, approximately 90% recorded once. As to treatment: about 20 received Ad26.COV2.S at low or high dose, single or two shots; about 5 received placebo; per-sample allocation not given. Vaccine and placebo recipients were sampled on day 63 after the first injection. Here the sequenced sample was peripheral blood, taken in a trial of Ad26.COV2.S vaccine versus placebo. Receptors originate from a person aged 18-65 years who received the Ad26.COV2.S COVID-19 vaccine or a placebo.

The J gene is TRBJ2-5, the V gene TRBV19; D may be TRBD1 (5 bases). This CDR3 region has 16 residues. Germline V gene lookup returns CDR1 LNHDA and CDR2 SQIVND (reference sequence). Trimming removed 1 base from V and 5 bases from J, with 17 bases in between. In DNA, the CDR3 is TGTGCCAGTAGTATAGGGGGCGCTCGGTTCGGGGAGACCCAGTACTTC. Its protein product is CASSIGGARFGETQYF.

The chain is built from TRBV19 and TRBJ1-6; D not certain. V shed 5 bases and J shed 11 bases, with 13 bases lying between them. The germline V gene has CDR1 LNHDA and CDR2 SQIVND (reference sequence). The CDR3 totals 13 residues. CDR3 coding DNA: TGTGCCAGTAGTCCGGCGAACGGAACACCCCTCCACTTT. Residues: CASSPANGTPLHF.

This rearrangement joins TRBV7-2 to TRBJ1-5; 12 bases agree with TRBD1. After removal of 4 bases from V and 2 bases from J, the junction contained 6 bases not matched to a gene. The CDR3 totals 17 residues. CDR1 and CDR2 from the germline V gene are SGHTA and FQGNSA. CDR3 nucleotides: TGTGCCAGCAGCTCGGGACAGGGGGCGCGGGGCAATCAGCCCCAGCATTTT. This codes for CASSSGQGARGNQPQHF.

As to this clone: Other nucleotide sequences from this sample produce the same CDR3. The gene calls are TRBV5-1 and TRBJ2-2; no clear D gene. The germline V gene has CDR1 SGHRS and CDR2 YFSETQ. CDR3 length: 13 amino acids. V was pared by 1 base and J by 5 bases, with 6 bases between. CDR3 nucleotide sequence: TGCGCCAGCAGCTTGTTGATAACCGGGGAGCTGTTTTTT. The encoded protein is CASSLLITGELFF.

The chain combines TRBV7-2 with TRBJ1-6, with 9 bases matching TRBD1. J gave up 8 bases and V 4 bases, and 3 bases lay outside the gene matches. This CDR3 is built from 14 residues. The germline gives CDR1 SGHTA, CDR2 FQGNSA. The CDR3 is CASSSGQGDSPLHF. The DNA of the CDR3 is TGTGCCAGCAGCTCGGGACAGGGTGATTCACCCCTCCACTTT.

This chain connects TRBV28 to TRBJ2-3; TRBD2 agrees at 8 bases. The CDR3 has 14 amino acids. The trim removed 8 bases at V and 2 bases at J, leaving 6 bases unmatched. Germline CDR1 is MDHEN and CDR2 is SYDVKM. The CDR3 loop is CASVPAGVTDTQYF. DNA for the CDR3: TGTGCCAGCGTTCCAGCGGGAGTCACAGATACGCAGTATTTT.

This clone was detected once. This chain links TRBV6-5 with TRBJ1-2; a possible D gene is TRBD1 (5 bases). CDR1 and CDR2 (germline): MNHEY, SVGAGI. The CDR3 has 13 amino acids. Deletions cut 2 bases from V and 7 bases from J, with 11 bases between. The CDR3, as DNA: TGTGCCAGCAGTTACATGGGGGAGGGTGGCTACACCTTC. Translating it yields CASSYMGEGGYTF.

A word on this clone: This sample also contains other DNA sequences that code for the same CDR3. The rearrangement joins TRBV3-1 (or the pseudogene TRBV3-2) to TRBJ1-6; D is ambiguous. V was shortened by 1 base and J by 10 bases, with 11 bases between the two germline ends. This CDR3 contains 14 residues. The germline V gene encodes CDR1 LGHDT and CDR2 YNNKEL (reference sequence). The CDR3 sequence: CASSQGGLGSPLHF. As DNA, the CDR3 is TGTGCCAGCAGCCAAGGAGGGCTGGGGTCACCCCTCCACTTT.

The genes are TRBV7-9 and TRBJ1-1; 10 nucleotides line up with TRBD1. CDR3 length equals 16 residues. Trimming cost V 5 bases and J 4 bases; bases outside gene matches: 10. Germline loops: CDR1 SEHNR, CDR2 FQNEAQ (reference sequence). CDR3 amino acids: CASSPGTGDIGTEAFF. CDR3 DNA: TGTGCCAGCAGCCCCGGGACAGGGGACATCGGCACTGAAGCTTTCTTT.

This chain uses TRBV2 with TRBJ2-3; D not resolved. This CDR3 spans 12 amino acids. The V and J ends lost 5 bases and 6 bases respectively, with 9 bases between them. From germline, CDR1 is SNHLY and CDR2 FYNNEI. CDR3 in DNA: TGTGCCAGCAGTTTTAGTGGGGATACGCAGTATTTT. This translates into CASSFSGDTQYF. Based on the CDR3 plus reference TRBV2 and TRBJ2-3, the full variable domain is EPEVTQTPSHQVTQMGQEVILRCVPISNHLYFYWYRQILGQKVEFLVSFYNNEISEKSEIFDDQFSVERPDGSNFTLKIRSTKLEDSAMYFCASSFSGDTQYFGPGTRLTVL.

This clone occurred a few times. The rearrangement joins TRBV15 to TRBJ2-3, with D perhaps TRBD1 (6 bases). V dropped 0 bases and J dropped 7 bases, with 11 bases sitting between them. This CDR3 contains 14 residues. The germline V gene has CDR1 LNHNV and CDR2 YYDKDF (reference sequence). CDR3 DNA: TGTGCCACCAGCAGAGATAGGGGGATTCATACGCAGTATTTT. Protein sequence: CATSRDRGIHTQYF.

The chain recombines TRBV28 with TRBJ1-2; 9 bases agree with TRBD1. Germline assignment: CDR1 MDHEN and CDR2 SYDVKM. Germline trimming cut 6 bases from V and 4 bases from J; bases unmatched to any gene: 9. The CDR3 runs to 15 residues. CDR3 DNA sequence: TGTGCCAGCAGCCATGGTTGGGACAGGGTCTATGGCTACACCTTC. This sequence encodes CASSHGWDRVYGYTF.

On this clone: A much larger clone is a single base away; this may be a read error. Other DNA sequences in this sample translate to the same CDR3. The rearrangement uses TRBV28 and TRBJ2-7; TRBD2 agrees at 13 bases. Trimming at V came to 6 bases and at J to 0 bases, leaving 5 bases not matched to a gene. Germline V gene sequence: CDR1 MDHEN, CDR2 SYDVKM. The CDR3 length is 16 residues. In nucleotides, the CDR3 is TGTGCCAGCAGCCCGGGACTAGCGGGGAGCTCCTACGAGCAGTACTTC. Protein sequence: CASSPGLAGSSYEQYF.

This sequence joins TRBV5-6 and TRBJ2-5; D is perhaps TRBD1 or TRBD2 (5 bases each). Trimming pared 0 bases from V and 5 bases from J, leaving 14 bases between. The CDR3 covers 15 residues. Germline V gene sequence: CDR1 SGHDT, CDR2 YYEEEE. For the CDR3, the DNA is TGTGCCAGCAGCTTGGTGGCGTGGGGGTATGAGACCCAGTACTTC. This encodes CASSLVAWGYETQYF.